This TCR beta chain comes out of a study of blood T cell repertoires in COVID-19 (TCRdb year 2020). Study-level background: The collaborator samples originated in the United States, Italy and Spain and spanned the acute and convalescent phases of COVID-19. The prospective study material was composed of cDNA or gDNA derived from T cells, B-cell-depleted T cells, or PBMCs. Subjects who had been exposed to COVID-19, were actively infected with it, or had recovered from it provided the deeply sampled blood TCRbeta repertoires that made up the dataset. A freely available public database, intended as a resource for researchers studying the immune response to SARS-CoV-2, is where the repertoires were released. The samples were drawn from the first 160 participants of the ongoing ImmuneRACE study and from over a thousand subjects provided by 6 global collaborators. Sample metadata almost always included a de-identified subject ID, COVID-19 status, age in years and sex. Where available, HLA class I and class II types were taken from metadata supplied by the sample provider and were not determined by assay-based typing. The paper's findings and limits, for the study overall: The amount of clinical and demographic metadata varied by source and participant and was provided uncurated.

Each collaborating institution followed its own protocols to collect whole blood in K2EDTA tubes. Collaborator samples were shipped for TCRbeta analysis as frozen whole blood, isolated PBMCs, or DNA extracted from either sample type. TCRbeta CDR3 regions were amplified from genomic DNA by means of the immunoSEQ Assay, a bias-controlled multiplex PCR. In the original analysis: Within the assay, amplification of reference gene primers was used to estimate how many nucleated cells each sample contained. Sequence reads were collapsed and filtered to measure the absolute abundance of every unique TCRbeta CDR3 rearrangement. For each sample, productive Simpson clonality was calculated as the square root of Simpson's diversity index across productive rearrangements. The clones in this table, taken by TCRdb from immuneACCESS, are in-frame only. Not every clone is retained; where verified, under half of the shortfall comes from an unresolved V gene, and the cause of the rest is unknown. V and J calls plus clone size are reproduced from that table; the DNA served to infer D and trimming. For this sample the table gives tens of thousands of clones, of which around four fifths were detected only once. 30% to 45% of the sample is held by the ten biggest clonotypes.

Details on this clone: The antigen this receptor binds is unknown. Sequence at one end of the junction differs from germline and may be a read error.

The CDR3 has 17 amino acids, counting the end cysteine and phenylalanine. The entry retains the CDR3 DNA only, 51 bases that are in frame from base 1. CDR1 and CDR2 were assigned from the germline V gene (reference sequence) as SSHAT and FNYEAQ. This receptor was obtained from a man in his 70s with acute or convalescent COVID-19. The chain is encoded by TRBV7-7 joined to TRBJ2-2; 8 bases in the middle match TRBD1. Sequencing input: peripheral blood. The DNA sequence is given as TGTGCTAGCAGCTTATCCGAGGACAGGGCTTTTTCCGGGGAGCTGTTTTTT. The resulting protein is CASSLSEDRAFSGELFF. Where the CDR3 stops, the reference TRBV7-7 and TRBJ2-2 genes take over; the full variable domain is GAGVSQSPRYKVTKRGQDVTLRCDPISSHATLYWYQQALGQGPEFLTYFNYEAQPDKSGLPSDRFSAERPEGSISTLTIQRTEQRDSAMYRCASSLSEDRAFSGELFFGEGSRLTVL.